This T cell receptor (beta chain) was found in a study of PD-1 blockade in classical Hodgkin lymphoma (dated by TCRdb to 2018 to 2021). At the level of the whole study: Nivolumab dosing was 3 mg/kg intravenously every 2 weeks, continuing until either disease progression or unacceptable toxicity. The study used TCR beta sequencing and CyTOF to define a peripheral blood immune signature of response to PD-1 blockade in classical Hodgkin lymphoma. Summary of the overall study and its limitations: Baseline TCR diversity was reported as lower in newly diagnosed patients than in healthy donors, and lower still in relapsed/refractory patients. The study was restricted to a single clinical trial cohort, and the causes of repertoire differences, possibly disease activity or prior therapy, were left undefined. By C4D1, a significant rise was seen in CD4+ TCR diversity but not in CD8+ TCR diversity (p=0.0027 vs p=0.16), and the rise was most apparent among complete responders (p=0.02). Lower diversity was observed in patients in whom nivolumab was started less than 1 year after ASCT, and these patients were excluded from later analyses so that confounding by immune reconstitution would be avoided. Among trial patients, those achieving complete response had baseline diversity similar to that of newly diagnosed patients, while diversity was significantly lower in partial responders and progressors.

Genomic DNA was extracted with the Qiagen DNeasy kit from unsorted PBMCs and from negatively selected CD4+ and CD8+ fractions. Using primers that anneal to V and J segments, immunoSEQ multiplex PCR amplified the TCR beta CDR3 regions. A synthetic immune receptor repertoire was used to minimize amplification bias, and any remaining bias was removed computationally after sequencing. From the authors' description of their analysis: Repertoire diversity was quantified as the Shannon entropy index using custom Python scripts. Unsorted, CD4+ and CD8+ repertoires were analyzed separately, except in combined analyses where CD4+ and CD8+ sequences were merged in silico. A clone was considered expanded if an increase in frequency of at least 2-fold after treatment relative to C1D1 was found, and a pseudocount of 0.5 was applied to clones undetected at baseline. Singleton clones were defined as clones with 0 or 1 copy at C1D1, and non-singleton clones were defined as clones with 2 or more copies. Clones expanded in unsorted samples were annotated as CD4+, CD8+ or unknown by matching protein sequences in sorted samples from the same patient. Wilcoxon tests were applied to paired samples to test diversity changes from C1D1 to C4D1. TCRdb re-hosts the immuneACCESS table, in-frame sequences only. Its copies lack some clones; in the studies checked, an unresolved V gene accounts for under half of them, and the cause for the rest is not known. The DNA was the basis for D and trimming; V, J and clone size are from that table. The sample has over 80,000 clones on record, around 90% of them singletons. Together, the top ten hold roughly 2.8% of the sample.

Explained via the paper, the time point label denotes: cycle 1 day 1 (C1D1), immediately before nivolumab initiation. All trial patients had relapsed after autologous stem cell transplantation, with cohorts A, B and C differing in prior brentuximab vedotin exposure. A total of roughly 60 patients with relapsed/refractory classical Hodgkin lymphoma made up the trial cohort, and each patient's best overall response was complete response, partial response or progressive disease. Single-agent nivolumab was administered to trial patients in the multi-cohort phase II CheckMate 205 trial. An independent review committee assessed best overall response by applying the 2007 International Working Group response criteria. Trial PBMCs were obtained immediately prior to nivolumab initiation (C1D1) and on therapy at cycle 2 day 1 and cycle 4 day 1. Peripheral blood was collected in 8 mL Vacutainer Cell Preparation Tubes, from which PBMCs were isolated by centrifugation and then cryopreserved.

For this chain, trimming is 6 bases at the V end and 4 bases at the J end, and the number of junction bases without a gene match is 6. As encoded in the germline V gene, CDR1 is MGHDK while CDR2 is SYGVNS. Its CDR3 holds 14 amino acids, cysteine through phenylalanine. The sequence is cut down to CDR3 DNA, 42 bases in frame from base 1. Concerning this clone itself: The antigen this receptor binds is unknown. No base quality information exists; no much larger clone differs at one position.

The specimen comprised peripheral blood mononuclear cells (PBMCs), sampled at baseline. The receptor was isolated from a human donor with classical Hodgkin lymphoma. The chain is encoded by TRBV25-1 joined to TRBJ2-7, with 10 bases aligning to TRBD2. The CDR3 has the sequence CASSRGTSAYEQYF. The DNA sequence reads TGTGCCAGCAGCCGGGGGACTAGCGCTTACGAGCAGTACTTC.